The clone carrying this T cell receptor (beta chain) was counted between two and nine times. Its target is not known. J was trimmed by 2 bases and V by 5 bases; bases with no gene match: 4. This CDR3 is 16 amino acids long. The germline gives CDR1 SGHDN, CDR2 FVKESK. A second PCR of about 7 to 12 cycles used a sample-barcoded 5' primer and a J-beta primer mix. A minimum of 2.5 million CDR3-containing paired-end reads was obtained for each sample. One entry per CDR3 protein, called by TCRdb with MiXCR from the 5' RACE reads. In the table there are hundreds of thousands of distinct CDR3 sequences, around 24% of which are singletons. This record comes from a study of blood T cells in healthy people across ages. Study summary: About one barcoded beta molecule per two T cells came from capture by template switching. Findings and caveats of the study: Correlation between TCR beta diversity and naive T cell percentage was strong.

Isolation of PBMCs gave at least 6 million cells per sample. This sample also appeared in a second study, on T cells of mothers and their children.

The TCR originated in a boy younger than 18 in good health. The chain carries TRBV14 and TRBJ2-3; 13 positions match TRBD2. The material sequenced was blood. The CDR3 DNA follows: TGTGCCAGCAGCTCGGGACTAGCGGGGTTCACAGATACGCAGTATTTT. It encodes CASSSGLAGFTDTQYF.